Below are 18 T cell receptor beta chains sequenced from a single sample in a study of shared clonotypes between healthy human individuals. The data were produced by immunoSEQ multiplex PCR, yet TCRdb's version contains in-frame clones alone and is incomplete. The sample carries approximately 110,000 clones, 65% to 75% recorded once. Sequenced input: memory CD8+ T cells sorted from blood. Subset indicated: CD45RO+ cells pooled with CCR7-negative TemRA cells. The receptors shown here come from a woman aged 25-40 years in good health.

The chain employs TRBV4-1 and TRBJ2-7; D is possibly TRBD1 or TRBD2 (5 bases each). Germline CDR1 MGHRA, CDR2 YSYEKL. V shed 4 bases and J shed 2 bases, with 18 bases lying between them. There are 16 residues in the CDR3. This CDR3 is CASSPTPPLGPYEQYF. The CDR3 coding sequence is TGCGCCAGCAGCCCGACACCCCCGCTGGGACCCTACGAGCAGTACTTC.

The genes are TRBV27 and TRBJ2-7; maybe TRBD1 (6 bases). This CDR3 contains 16 residues. The germline V and J ends were trimmed by 7 bases and 0 bases, with 19 bases remaining between them. Germline CDR1 is MNHEY and CDR2 is SMNVEV (reference sequence). As DNA, the CDR3 is TGTGCCAGCACTAAAAGGTGGTGGACAGCCTCCTACGAGCAGTACTTC. It is translated as CASTKRWWTASYEQYF.

In this sample, this clone turned up a few times. This rearrangement joins TRBV9 to TRBJ2-5; D unclear. The V gene's germline CDR1 is SGDLS and CDR2 YYNGEE. CDR3 length: 13 residues. Trimming shortened V by 4 bases and J by 0 bases, and 7 bases separated the two germline ends. The chain's CDR3 is CASSPPDQETQYF. In DNA form, the CDR3 reads TGTGCCAGCAGCCCCCCCGACCAAGAGACCCAGTACTTC.

The chain carries TRBV1 and TRBJ2-2; the listed D gene, TRBD2, was not tested against the DNA. TRBV1 is a pseudogene segment. The CDR3 has 14 amino acids. The CDR3 sequence: CTSPGTSNTGELFF. The CDR3 DNA follows: TGCACCAGCCCCGGGACTTCGAACACCGGGGAGCTGTTTTTT.

This clone was seen only a few times. This sequence joins TRBV7-2 and TRBJ2-3; possible D gene TRBD2, 6 bases. Germline-derived CDR1 and CDR2 are SGHTA and FQGNSA. Trimming took off 2 bases at V and 6 bases at J, with 9 bases between the two ends. CDR3 length: 13 amino acids. DNA for the CDR3: TGTGCCAGCAGCTTACTAGCGCCTGATACGCAGTATTTT. This encodes CASSLLAPDTQYF.

This chain joins TRBV19 and TRBJ1-5; D is ambiguous. V lost 3 bases and J lost 0, with 9 bases in between. Looked up from germline, CDR1 is LNHDA and CDR2 is SQIVND (reference sequence). The CDR3 covers 15 residues. The CDR3 DNA is TGTGCCAGTAGTATGGGGTTATATAGCAATCAGCCCCAGCATTTT. It is translated as CASSMGLYSNQPQHF. The full variable domain, its missing parts supplied by reference TRBV19 and TRBJ1-5, is DGGITQSPKYLFRKEGQNVTLSCEQNLNHDAMYWYRQDPGQGLRLIYYSQIVNDFQKGDIAEGYSVSREKKESFPLTVTSAQKNPTAFYLCASSMGLYSNQPQHFGDGTRLSIL.

The CDR3 loop reads CASSFWTGGNEKLFF. As DNA, the CDR3 is TGTGCCAGCAGTTTCTGGACAGGGGGTAATGAAAAACTGTTTTTT. The chain joins TRBV28 to TRBJ1-4; 10 bases align to TRBD1. The CDR3 length is 15 residues. Trimming took 3 bases from V and 4 from J; bases not matched to a gene: 2. CDR1 and CDR2 from the germline V gene are MDHEN and SYDVKM.

The V gene is TRBV7-9, the J gene TRBJ2-7; D is ambiguous. Trimming pared 5 bases from V and 6 bases from J, leaving 11 bases between. Germline CDR1 is SEHNR and CDR2 is FQNEAQ (reference sequence). There are 12 residues in the CDR3. CDR3 DNA: TGTGCCAGCAGCCAGGCTCGGCTCGAGCAGTACTTC. It specifies CASSQARLEQYF.

The chain recombines TRBV19 with TRBJ2-7; tentatively, D is TRBD1 (6 bases). Trimming took off 3 bases at V and 4 bases at J, with 19 bases between the two ends. The CDR3 spans 16 residues. The germline V gene encodes CDR1 LNHDA and CDR2 SQIVND (reference sequence). CDR3 DNA: TGTGCCAGTAGTATTGGGGGCGCAGGGAGTAGATACGAGCAGTACTTC. Translated: CASSIGGAGSRYEQYF.

J is TRBJ2-7 and V is TRBV6-5, with unresolved D. V dropped 6 bases and J dropped 1 base, with 13 bases sitting between them. Germline CDR1 is MNHEY and CDR2 is SVGAGI. This CDR3 contains 14 residues. The CDR3 sequence: CASRKLPLSYEQYF. The CDR3 DNA is TGTGCCAGCAGAAAACTCCCCCTTTCCTACGAGCAGTACTTC.

This clone has at least ten counts. This chain joins TRBV9 and TRBJ2-7, with unresolved D. Germline-derived CDR1 and CDR2 are SGDLS and YYNGEE. The CDR3 has 14 amino acids. The germline V and J ends were trimmed by 0 bases and 0 bases, with 7 bases remaining between them. The CDR3 here is CASSVALDSYEQYF. CDR3 nucleotide sequence: TGTGCCAGCAGCGTAGCTCTGGACTCCTACGAGCAGTACTTC.

Only one count was recorded for this clone. The DNA of the CDR3 is TGTGCCAGTCGAGGACAGTCCTACGAGCAGTACTTC. Its translation is CASRGQSYEQYF. The chain is built from TRBV19 and TRBJ2-7; D possibly corresponds to TRBD1 (6 bases). There are 12 residues in the CDR3. V was cut by 8 bases and J by 1 base, with 9 bases left in between. The germline V gene has CDR1 LNHDA and CDR2 SQIVND (reference sequence).

This clone was counted once. The chain joins TRBV19 to TRBJ2-1; TRBD2 is a possible D gene (6 bases). Germline V lookup: CDR1 LNHDA, CDR2 SQIVND (reference sequence). There are 16 residues in the CDR3. Trimming cost V 5 bases and J 3 bases, with 17 bases left between them. The CDR3 reads CASSAQGSGLYNEQFF. In DNA, the CDR3 is TGTGCCAGTAGTGCCCAGGGTAGCGGCCTCTACAATGAGCAGTTCTTC.

Points on this clone: It may be a read error: a sequence one base away is much more abundant. Additional DNA sequences in this sample encode the identical CDR3. V gene TRBV7-9 combines with J gene TRBJ2-1; weak D call: TRBD2 (7 bases). CDR1 is SEHNR, CDR2 FQNEAQ, per germline (reference sequence). The CDR3 consists of 16 residues. The ends were cut back, 5 bases at V and 0 bases at J, with 14 bases in the middle. The CDR3 is CASSPRGGSSYNEQFF. The CDR3 DNA reads as TGTGCCAGCAGCCCCAGGGGCGGGAGCTCCTACAATGAGCAGTTCTTC.

The table lists this clone with a few counts. The rearrangement joins TRBV6-1 to TRBJ1-3; D perhaps matches TRBD1 (6 bases). CDR3 length: 15 residues. Looked up from germline, CDR1 is MNHNS and CDR2 is SASEGT. Trimming took 3 bases from V and 3 from J, leaving 12 bases between them. CDR3 loop: CASSDEGGGGNTIYF. The CDR3 DNA sequence: TGTGCCAGCAGTGATGAAGGGGGTGGTGGAAACACCATATATTTT.

The DNA of the CDR3 is TGCGCCAGCAGCCAAGCATGGCAGGACCACTACGAGCAGTACTTC. It translates to CASSQAWQDHYEQYF. The chain joins TRBV4-1 to TRBJ2-5; D is unclear. The J call may not be correct, given that the DNA end is closer to TRBJ2-7. The CDR3 is 15 residues long. Germline loops: CDR1 MGHRA, CDR2 YSYEKL.

The V and J genes are TRBV27 and TRBJ1-1, with D possibly TRBD1 on 5 matching bases. Germline V gives CDR1 MNHEY, CDR2 SMNVEV (reference sequence). The CDR3 runs to 13 residues. Between the trimmed V and J ends, which lost 8 bases and 1 base, there was a span of 11 bases. The CDR3 spells CASGLGTNTEAFF. In DNA form, the CDR3 reads TGTGCCAGCGGCCTGGGGACGAACACTGAAGCTTTCTTT.

J is TRBJ2-3 and V is TRBV7-3; the match to TRBD2 covers 11 bases. V dropped 5 bases and J dropped 2; count of bases not matched to a gene: 3. Per the germline V gene, CDR1 is SGHTA and CDR2 is FQGTGA. This CDR3 spans 15 amino acids. CDR3 residues: CASSRTSGHTDTQYF. In nucleotides, the CDR3 is TGTGCCAGCAGCCGGACTAGCGGGCACACAGATACGCAGTATTTT.